One sample yielded the 10 T cell receptor beta chains listed below, sequenced in a study of liver allograft versus peripheral blood T cells. Across the whole study: Recipients' peripheral blood T cell receptor repertoires were compared with those in transplanted livers.

TCRdb re-called the reads with MiXCR, one entry per CDR3 protein. In the table there are 6,000 or so distinct CDR3 sequences, 16% of which are singletons. These receptors all stem from a human patient who had a liver transplant. Some T cells may be transferred from the graft donor.

Judged by abundance, this clonotype is medium-sized. V is TRBV28 and J is TRBJ1-2, with 9 bases fitting TRBD1. Germline CDR1 is MDHEN and CDR2 is SYDVKM. J was trimmed by 7 bases and V by 6 bases; bases with no gene match: 6. This CDR3 has 13 residues. CDR3 coding DNA: TGTGCCAGCAGCGGGACAGGGTTCTCTGGCTACACCTTC. Protein sequence: CASSGTGFSGYTF.

This clonotype was observed at least ten times. V and J are TRBV18 and TRBJ2-7, with D possibly matching TRBD1 (6 bases). The CDR3 sequence is 15 residues long. Germline lookup yields CDR1 KGHSH and CDR2 LQKENI. V was pared by 3 bases and J by 0 bases, with 12 bases between. The CDR3 is CASSPPDSLSYEQYF. The CDR3, as DNA: TGTGCCAGCTCACCTCCGGACAGCCTCTCCTACGAGCAGTACTTC.

Ten or more counts support this clonotype. The chain joins TRBV6-5 to TRBJ2-1; perhaps TRBD1 as D (5 bases). Germline V gene sequence: CDR1 MNHEY, CDR2 SVGAGI. V was trimmed by 2 bases and J by 6 bases, leaving 23 bases between them. The CDR3 is 18 amino acids. The chain's CDR3 is CASSYPSEDINQANEQFF. In DNA, the CDR3 is TGTGCCAGCAGTTACCCGAGCGAGGACATAAACCAAGCCAATGAGCAGTTCTTC.

This clonotype was counted many times. This chain links TRBV19 with TRBJ1-1, with TRBD1 matching 8 bases. V dropped 8 bases and J dropped 8; count of bases not matched to a gene: 7. Germline CDR1 reads LNHDA; CDR2 reads SQIVND (reference sequence). This CDR3 is 12 amino acids long. The CDR3 DNA follows: TGTGCCAGTGGCCTCCGGGACAGGGAAGCTTTCTTT. This codes for CASGLRDREAFF.

This clonotype has ten or more counts. The chain recombines TRBV28 with TRBJ1-1; 11 nucleotides match TRBD1. CDR1 and CDR2 (germline): MDHEN, SYDVKM. With V trimmed by 5 bases and J by 4 bases, 18 bases remained unmatched. The CDR3 is 19 amino acids. The CDR3 region is CASSAAPGTGGSLSTEAFF. The CDR3 DNA reads as TGTGCCAGCAGTGCAGCTCCCGGGACAGGGGGGAGTTTGAGCACTGAAGCTTTCTTT.

V and J are TRBV9 and TRBJ2-7, with D possibly matching TRBD1 (5 bases). The CDR3 loop spans 13 amino acids. The ends were cut back, 4 bases at V and 5 bases at J, with 13 bases in the middle. CDR1 is SGDLS, CDR2 YYNGEE, per germline. CDR3 sequence (DNA): TGTGCCAGCAGCAGAGACAGAATCCACGAGCAGTACTTC. Translating gives CASSRDRIHEQYF.

As concerns this clonotype: It may be a read error: a sequence one base away is much more abundant. The chain has TRBV25-1 and TRBJ2-1; D not certain. V was shortened by 1 base and J by 8 bases, with 18 bases between the two germline ends. The germline V gene encodes CDR1 MGHDK and CDR2 SYGVNS. The CDR3 spans 16 residues. The CDR3 is CASSEFGEAYGDEQFF. CDR3 nucleotides: TGTGCCAGCAGTGAATTTGGAGAGGCCTACGGCGATGAGCAGTTCTTC.

In its sample, this clonotype was seen many times. The chain employs TRBV29-1 and TRBJ1-1; 8 positions agree with TRBD1. The CDR3 consists of 13 residues. V shed 8 bases, J shed 4 bases, and the junction held 9 bases outside the gene matches. CDR1 is SQVTM, CDR2 ANQGSEA, per germline. Here the CDR3 DNA reads TGCAGCACCACAGGGGGTCGGGGCACTGAAGCTTTCTTT. Residues: CSTTGGRGTEAFF.

This sequence joins TRBV19 and TRBJ1-1; a possible D gene is TRBD1 (5 bases). This CDR3 has 15 amino acids. V was clipped by 0 bases and J by 1 base, with 9 bases between them. The V gene's germline CDR1 is LNHDA and CDR2 SQIVND (reference sequence). CDR3 amino acids: CASSIDDSENTEAFF. The CDR3 coding sequence is TGTGCCAGTAGTATAGACGACAGTGAGAACACTGAAGCTTTCTTT.

This clonotype is medium-sized in the sample. The chain uses TRBV27 and TRBJ2-5; 12 nucleotides line up with TRBD2. Germline-derived CDR1 and CDR2 are MNHEY and SMNVEV (reference sequence). Unmatched junction bases numbered 7, after V lost 5 bases and J lost 3 bases. The CDR3 has 16 amino acids. The CDR3 DNA is TGTGCCAGCAGTGAAGGACTAGCGGGACTTAAAGAGACCCAGTACTTC. This gives the protein CASSEGLAGLKETQYF.